This entry lists 32 T cell receptor beta chains sequenced from one sample in a study of T cells in Graves' hyperthyroidism and ophthalmopathy. The source material, RNA transcripts, was used to amplify TCR beta CDR3 regions. When the TCR CDR3 underwent first-round RT-PCR, the HTBI primer set was used. TCRdb called the multiplex PCR reads again in MiXCR, with one record for every CDR3 protein. This table holds hundreds of thousands of distinct CDR3 sequences, roughly 15% found once. Sequenced: blood. The receptors originated from a man between 18 and 35 years old with Graves' ophthalmopathy.

The gene calls are TRBV27 and TRBJ1-1; D is unresolved. From germline, CDR1 is MNHEY and CDR2 SMNVEV (reference sequence). The CDR3 runs to 14 residues. Deletions cut 5 bases from V and 0 bases from J, with 10 bases between. The CDR3, as DNA: TGTGCCAGCAGTAACCGGGCCCTGAACACTGAAGCTTTCTTT. This translates into CASSNRALNTEAFF.

This clonotype has a count of ten or more. The V and J genes are TRBV30 and TRBJ1-1; D call uncertain. The CDR3 spans 14 residues. In germline, CDR1 is GTSNPN, CDR2 SVGIG (reference sequence). Trimming removed 3 bases at V and 1 base at J, with 12 bases between. The chain's CDR3 is CAWRRGIGNTEAFF. DNA for the CDR3: TGTGCCTGGAGGCGCGGGATTGGGAACACTGAAGCTTTCTTT.

V usage is TRBV15 and J usage is TRBJ2-2; D uncertain. CDR1 is LNHNV and CDR2 is YYDKDF in the germline V gene (reference sequence). V was shortened by 3 bases and J by 0 bases, with 8 bases between the two germline ends. The CDR3 is made up of 15 amino acids. The CDR3 nucleotides read TGTGCCACCAGCAGGGACCCCGCGAACACCGGGGAGCTGTTTTTT. Translation gives CATSRDPANTGELFF.

At least ten counts were recorded for this clonotype. The chain joins TRBV11-2 to TRBJ2-5; perhaps TRBD1 as D (5 bases). In germline, CDR1 is SGHAT, CDR2 FQNNGV. This CDR3 contains 14 residues. V was trimmed by 1 base and J by 7 bases, leaving 13 bases between them. For the CDR3, the DNA is TGTGCCAGCAGCTTAGTTCAGGGTTCGGGGACCCAGTACTTC. This translates into CASSLVQGSGTQYF.

This clonotype came up a few times. The chain combines TRBV18 with TRBJ2-5; TRBD2 aligns across 15 bases. CDR1 and CDR2 from the germline V gene are KGHSH and LQKENI. V lost 5 bases to trimming and J lost 2 bases; unmatched junction nucleotides: 9. The CDR3 has 18 amino acids. DNA of the CDR3: TGTGCCAGCTCAACGCGGACTAGCGGGGGGGCCGGGCAAGAGACCCAGTACTTC. This sequence encodes CASSTRTSGGAGQETQYF.

The chain employs TRBV20-1 and TRBJ2-3; TRBD1 matches at 7 bases. Germline V gives CDR1 DFQATT, CDR2 SNEGSKA (reference sequence). The CDR3 spans 13 residues. With V trimmed by 6 bases and J by 4 bases, 7 bases remained unmatched. CDR3 nucleotides: TGCAGTGCACGGGACAGCGGTGCAGATACGCAGTATTTT. Translated, it gives CSARDSGADTQYF.

The chain links TRBV24-1 to TRBJ1-1, with 7 bases fitting TRBD1. J was trimmed by 4 bases and V by 7 bases; bases with no gene match: 5. The CDR3 covers 13 residues. CDR1 and CDR2 from the germline V gene are KGHDR and SFDVKD. This chain's CDR3 is CATRQGRSTEAFF. CDR3 bases: TGTGCCACCAGACAGGGGAGGAGCACTGAAGCTTTCTTT.

This clonotype was recorded at least ten times. The rearrangement uses TRBV7-9 and TRBJ2-5; D not resolved. With 4 bases removed from V and 0 bases from J, the gap between germline ends came to 18 bases. The CDR3 runs to 17 residues. CDR1 is SEHNR, CDR2 FQNEAQ, per germline (reference sequence). The chain's CDR3 is CASSSPGAAKYQETQYF. Written as DNA, the CDR3 is TGTGCCAGCAGCTCCCCGGGCGCTGCTAAGTACCAAGAGACCCAGTACTTC. Using reference TRBV7-9 and TRBJ2-5 for the parts outside the CDR3, the full variable domain is DTGVSQNPRHKITKRGQNVTFRCDPISEHNRLYWYRQTLGQGPEFLTYFQNEAQLEKSRLLSDRFSAERPKGSFSTLEIQRTEQGDSAMYLCASSSPGAAKYQETQYFGPGTRLLVL.

This clonotype has a count of ten or more. CDR3 DNA: TGTGCCAGCAGCTCTTACGCGGGAGAAAACGAGCAGTACTTC. Translation: CASSSYAGENEQYF. The chain links TRBV7-9 to TRBJ2-7; 7 bases align to TRBD2. CDR1 SEHNR and CDR2 FQNEAQ come from the germline V gene (reference sequence). The V gene end was trimmed by 4 bases and the J gene end by 5 bases; junction bases not matched to a gene: 8. This CDR3 region has 14 residues.

This clonotype was observed at least ten times. This sequence joins TRBV5-1 and TRBJ2-1; possible D gene TRBD2, 5 bases. V dropped 0 bases and J dropped 8 bases, with 9 bases sitting between them. CDR3 length equals 13 residues. CDR1 SGHRS and CDR2 YFSETQ come from the germline V gene. DNA of the CDR3: TGCGCCAGCAGCTTGGTTAGCGACTATGAGCAGTTCTTC. Translated: CASSLVSDYEQFF.

This clonotype turned up a few times. The CDR3 protein is CSATHQNSPLHF. The CDR3 DNA reads as TGCAGTGCTACACACCAAAATTCACCCCTCCACTTT. The chain employs TRBV20-1 and TRBJ1-6; D gene unclear. Germline V gene lookup returns CDR1 DFQATT and CDR2 SNEGSKA (reference sequence). This CDR3 has 12 residues. Trimming took off 4 bases at V and 7 bases at J, with 8 bases between the two ends.

This clonotype appeared a few times. This chain uses TRBV29-1 with TRBJ1-3; 7 bases align to TRBD1. Per germline, CDR1 SQVTM and CDR2 ANQGSEA. The CDR3 is 15 amino acids. V shed 7 bases and J 0 bases; nucleotides not matched to a gene: 9. This CDR3 reads CSGLTGLSSGNTIYF. CDR3 DNA sequence: TGCAGCGGATTGACAGGGCTCAGCTCTGGAAACACCATATATTTT.

This clonotype was picked up many times. The chain uses TRBV6-1 and TRBJ2-5; no clear D gene. The germline V gene encodes CDR1 MNHNS and CDR2 SASEGT. V was cut by 4 bases and J by 3 bases, with 15 bases left in between. The CDR3 length is 15 residues. The CDR3 DNA sequence: TGTGCCAGCAGTGTGTTGTTTGGCTGGGAAGAGACCCAGTACTTC. It specifies CASSVLFGWEETQYF.

The table lists this clonotype with a few counts. V gene TRBV7-8 combines with J gene TRBJ2-2; 9 nucleotides agree with TRBD1. Unmatched junction bases numbered 3, after V lost 5 bases and J lost 5 bases. This CDR3 contains 14 residues. CDR1 is SGHVS, CDR2 FQNEAQ, per germline. The CDR3 DNA follows: TGTGCCAGCAGCCCAGGGACAGGGACCGGGGAGCTGTTTTTT. Translation gives CASSPGTGTGELFF.

This clonotype was detected only a few times. This chain connects TRBV18 to TRBJ2-2; no clear D. V dropped 8 bases and J dropped 2 bases, with 15 bases sitting between them. Germline V CDR1 and CDR2: KGHSH, LQKENI. The CDR3 runs 15 residues. CDR3 region: CASTPYWANTGELFF. The CDR3 DNA sequence: TGTGCCAGCACGCCTTATTGGGCCAACACCGGGGAGCTGTTTTTT.

This clonotype appeared many times. V gene TRBV10-3 combines with J gene TRBJ1-1; tentative D call: TRBD1 (5 bases). The CDR3 has 15 amino acids. V was cut by 10 bases and J by 7 bases, with 25 bases left in between. Looked up from germline, CDR1 is ENHRY and CDR2 is SYGVKD. CDR3 in amino acids: CATGGDRLLLSEAFF. DNA for the CDR3: TGTGCCACCGGCGGTGACAGACTACTTCTAAGTGAAGCTTTCTTT.

This clonotype was recorded at least ten times. The chain employs TRBV20-1 and TRBJ2-5, with D possibly matching TRBD2 (6 bases). V was shortened by 0 bases and J by 1 base, with 9 bases between the two germline ends. The CDR3 contains 14 residues. From germline, CDR1 is DFQATT and CDR2 SNEGSKA (reference sequence). The CDR3 spells CSARDAGLQETQYF. The CDR3 region has the DNA TGCAGTGCTAGAGATGCGGGACTCCAAGAGACCCAGTACTTC.

This clonotype was counted at least ten times. This chain joins TRBV24-1 and TRBJ1-1; D call uncertain. CDR1 is KGHDR and CDR2 is SFDVKD in the germline V gene. Trimming took 9 bases from V and 2 from J, leaving 12 bases between them. This CDR3 spans 13 amino acids. In DNA form, the CDR3 reads TGTGCCACCGAAAGCGCGGGAAACACTGAAGCTTTCTTT. Its translation is CATESAGNTEAFF.

Concerning this clonotype itself: This CDR3 is missing its conserved last phenylalanine or tryptophan, likely due to a read error. CDR3 protein: CASSPDRGQAQPQHL. As DNA, the CDR3 is TGTGCCAGTAGTCCAGACAGGGGCCAGGCTCAGCCCCAGCATCTT. The chain joins TRBV19 to TRBJ1-5, with 8 positions matching TRBD1. The CDR3 length is 15 residues. The germline V gene encodes CDR1 LNHDA and CDR2 SQIVND (reference sequence). The J segment lost 6 bases and the V segment lost 5 bases, leaving 9 bases of the junction unmatched.

This clonotype was counted many times. J is TRBJ1-2 and V is TRBV5-5; TRBD1 agrees at 7 bases. This CDR3 is 14 amino acids long. V trimming: 3 bases; J trimming: 7 bases; junction bases outside the gene matches: 9. The germline gives CDR1 SGHKS, CDR2 YYEKEE (reference sequence). The CDR3 nucleotides read TGTGCCAGCAGCTCCGGGACAGCGAGAACTGGCTACACCTTC. Encoded protein: CASSSGTARTGYTF. Variable domain in full (rest from reference TRBV5-5 and TRBJ1-2): DAGVTQSPTHLIKTRGQQVTLRCSPISGHKSVSWYQQVLGQGPQFIFQYYEKEERGRGNFPDRFSARQFPNYSSELNVNALLLGDSALYLCASSSGTARTGYTFGSGTRLTVV.

This clonotype was seen at least ten times. The chain is built from TRBV11-2 and TRBJ2-6; weak D call: TRBD1 (6 bases). Trimming took 2 bases from V and 1 from J, leaving 9 bases between them. In germline, CDR1 is SGHAT, CDR2 FQNNGV. The CDR3 is 16 residues long. The CDR3 bases are TGTGCCAGCAGCTTAAAGGGGGAATCTGGGGCCAACGTCCTGACTTTC. Its translation: CASSLKGESGANVLTF.

This clonotype was detected only a few times. The rearrangement joins TRBV27 to TRBJ2-5; weak D call: TRBD2 (7 bases). Germline loops: CDR1 MNHEY, CDR2 SMNVEV (reference sequence). Trimming stripped 6 bases from V and 3 bases from J, with 17 bases between. The CDR3 is 15 residues long. CDR3: CASRGGGASEETQYF. Written as DNA, the CDR3 is TGTGCCAGCAGGGGAGGGGGGGCTAGTGAAGAGACCCAGTACTTC.

V and J are TRBV7-2 and TRBJ1-2; D remains unclear. The CDR3 covers 13 residues. The germline V gene encodes CDR1 SGHTA and CDR2 FQGNSA. Trimming took off 1 base at V and 4 bases at J, with 7 bases between the two ends. DNA for the CDR3: TGTGCCAGCAGCTTAGGAAGTCGCTATGGCTACACCTTC. Protein sequence: CASSLGSRYGYTF. Full variable domain (missing parts from reference TRBV7-2 and TRBJ1-2): GAGVSQSPSNKVTEKGKDVELRCDPISGHTALYWYRQSLGQGLEFLIYFQGNSAPDKSGLPSDRFSAERTGGSVSTLTIQRTQQEDSAVYLCASSLGSRYGYTFGSGTRLTVV.

This clonotype has a count of ten or more. The chain couples TRBV24-1 to TRBJ2-3; TRBD1 agrees at 8 bases. This CDR3 spans 14 amino acids. In germline, CDR1 is KGHDR, CDR2 SFDVKD. V lost 6 bases to trimming and J lost 3 bases; unmatched junction nucleotides: 4. CDR3 in amino acids: CATSSTGGTDTQYF. The CDR3, as DNA: TGTGCCACCAGTTCCACAGGGGGTACAGATACGCAGTATTTT.

The CDR3 is CASNSGVPGTSGMGEQFF. The CDR3 DNA reads as TGTGCCAGCAACTCAGGGGTCCCCGGGACTAGCGGGATGGGGGAGCAGTTCTTC. The chain recombines TRBV6-1 with TRBJ2-1, with 13 bases matching TRBD2. This CDR3 comprises 18 residues. V was pared by 7 bases and J by 10 bases, with 19 bases of the junction left unmatched. Germline assignment: CDR1 MNHNS and CDR2 SASEGT.

This clonotype was found many times. The CDR3 here is CASSLGTGTNSPLHF. Here the CDR3 DNA reads TGTGCCAGCAGTTTAGGGACAGGGACTAATTCACCCCTCCACTTT. The chain joins TRBV12-3 or TRBV12-4 to TRBJ1-6; 8 bases map to TRBD1. The CDR3 covers 15 residues. The trim removed 1 base at V and 6 bases at J, leaving 2 bases unmatched.

This clonotype was seen more than once but under ten times. This CDR3 reads CAISESGQGVAEAFF. CDR3 DNA: TGTGCCATCAGTGAGTCAGGACAGGGGGTCGCTGAAGCTTTCTTT. The chain uses TRBV10-3 and TRBJ1-1; 10 bases are shared with TRBD1. The V gene's germline CDR1 is ENHRY and CDR2 SYGVKD. The CDR3 covers 15 residues. V was pared by 0 bases and J by 6 bases, with 4 bases of the junction left unmatched.

This clonotype showed up many times. The genes are TRBV29-1 and TRBJ2-3; D not resolved. In germline, CDR1 is SQVTM, CDR2 ANQGSEA. V was pared by 6 bases and J by 1 base, with 14 bases between. This CDR3 has 14 amino acids. The CDR3 coding sequence is TGCAGCGTCCTAGGCACCCGCGGCACAGATACGCAGTATTTT. Protein sequence: CSVLGTRGTDTQYF.

Comments on this clonotype: A clone one base away is much larger, so this may be a read error. The gene calls are TRBV10-1 and TRBJ2-1; D might be TRBD2 (6 bases). Per the germline V gene, CDR1 is WNHNN and CDR2 is SYGVQD (reference sequence). V was trimmed by 7 bases and J by 1 base, leaving 17 bases between them. The CDR3 length is 16 residues. CDR3 coding DNA: TGCGCCAGCATTACACACGGGAGTGGGTCCTACAATGAGCAGTTCTTC. The encoded protein is CASITHGSGSYNEQFF.

This clonotype was detected only a few times. The V and J genes are TRBV7-2 and TRBJ2-4; 7 positions match TRBD2. Germline lookup yields CDR1 SGHTA and CDR2 FQGNSA. The V and J ends lost 6 bases and 9 bases, in that order; junction bases with no gene match: 8. CDR3 size: 13 residues. The CDR3 sequence: CASSPPGEGIQYF. Here the CDR3 DNA reads TGTGCCAGCAGTCCCCCCGGGGAGGGCATTCAGTACTTC.

This clonotype was recorded a few times. This sequence joins TRBV4-1 and TRBJ1-2; possible D gene TRBD1, 5 bases. The CDR3 runs to 16 residues. Germline-derived CDR1 and CDR2 are MGHRA and YSYEKL. V lost 1 base and J lost 8, with 20 bases in between. This chain's CDR3 is CASSQGLSLGVHGYTF. For the CDR3, the DNA is TGCGCCAGCAGCCAAGGGTTGTCCCTAGGGGTTCACGGCTACACCTTC.

For this clonotype: Given a much more abundant clone one base away, this may be a read error. DNA of the CDR3: TGTGTCAGCAGCCAGCCGGGGGAGGGTAACTATGGCTACACCTTC. Translated, it gives CVSSQPGEGNYGYTF. The chain uses TRBV3-1 and TRBJ1-2; possibly TRBD1 for D (5 bases). The length of the CDR3 is 15 residues. Germline CDR1 reads LGHDT; CDR2 reads YNNKEL (reference sequence). Complete variable domain (other parts from reference TRBV3-1 and TRBJ1-2): DTAVSQTPKYLVTQMGNDKSIKCEQNLGHDTMYWYKQDSKKFLKIMFSYNNKELIINETVPNRFSPKSPDKAHLNLHINSLELGDSAVYFCVSSQPGEGNYGYTFGSGTRLTVV.